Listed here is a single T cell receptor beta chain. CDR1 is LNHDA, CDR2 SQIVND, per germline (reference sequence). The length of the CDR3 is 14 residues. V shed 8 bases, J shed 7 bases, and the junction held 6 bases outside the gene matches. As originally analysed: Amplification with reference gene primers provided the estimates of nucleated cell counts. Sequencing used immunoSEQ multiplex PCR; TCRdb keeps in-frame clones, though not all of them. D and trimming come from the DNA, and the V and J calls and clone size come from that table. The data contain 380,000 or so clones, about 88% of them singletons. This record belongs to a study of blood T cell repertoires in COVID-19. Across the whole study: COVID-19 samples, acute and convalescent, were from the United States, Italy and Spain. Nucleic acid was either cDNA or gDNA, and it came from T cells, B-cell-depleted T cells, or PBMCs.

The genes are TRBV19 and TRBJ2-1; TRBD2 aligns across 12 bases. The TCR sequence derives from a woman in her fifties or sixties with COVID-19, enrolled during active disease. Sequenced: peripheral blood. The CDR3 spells CASEGLAGMNEQFF. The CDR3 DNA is TGTGCCAGTGAAGGACTAGCGGGGATGAATGAGCAGTTCTTC.